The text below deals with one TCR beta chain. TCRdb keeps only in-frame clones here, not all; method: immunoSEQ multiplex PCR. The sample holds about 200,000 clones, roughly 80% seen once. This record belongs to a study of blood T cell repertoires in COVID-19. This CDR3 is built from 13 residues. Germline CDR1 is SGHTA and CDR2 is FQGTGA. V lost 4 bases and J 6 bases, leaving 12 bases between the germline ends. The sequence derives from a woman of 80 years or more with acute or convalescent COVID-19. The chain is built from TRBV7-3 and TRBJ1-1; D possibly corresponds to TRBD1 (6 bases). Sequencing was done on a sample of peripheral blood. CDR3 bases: TGTGCCAGCAGCTCACAGGGAGAGCCTGAAGCTTTCTTT. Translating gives CASSSQGEPEAFF. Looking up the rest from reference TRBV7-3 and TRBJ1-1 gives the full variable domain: GAGVSQTPSNKVTEKGKYVELRCDPISGHTALYWYRQSLGQGPEFLIYFQGTGAADDSGLPNDRFFAVRPEGSVSTLKIQRTERGDSAVYLCASSSQGEPEAFFGQGTRLTVV.